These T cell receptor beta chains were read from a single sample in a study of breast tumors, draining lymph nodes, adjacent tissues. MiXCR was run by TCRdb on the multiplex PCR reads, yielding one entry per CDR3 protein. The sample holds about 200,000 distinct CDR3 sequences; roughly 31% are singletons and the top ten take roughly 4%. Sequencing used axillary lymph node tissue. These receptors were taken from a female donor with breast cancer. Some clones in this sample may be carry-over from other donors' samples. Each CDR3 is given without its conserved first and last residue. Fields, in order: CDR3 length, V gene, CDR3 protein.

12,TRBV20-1,SARTENLNNEQF
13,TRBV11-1,ASSPRTGGADTQY
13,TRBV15,ATSRDSGGNSPLH
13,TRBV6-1,ASSERQGASYGYT
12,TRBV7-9,ASSPDRWGEKLF
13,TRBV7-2,ASSSRGAGAETQY
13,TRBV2,ANNKEAGLSEKLF
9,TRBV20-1,SASWTDTQY
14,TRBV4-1,ASSQERLAGTNEQF
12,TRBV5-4,ASSDGSKPYEQY
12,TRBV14,ASSQEVRSGGYT
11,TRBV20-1,GATHRGLETQC
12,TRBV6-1,ASRRDSLLDTQY
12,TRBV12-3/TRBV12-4,ASSSPGTPVEQY
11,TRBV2,ASSALENTEAF
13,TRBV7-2,ASSQTSGDPYEQY
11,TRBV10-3,AISESNTDTQY
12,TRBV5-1,ASSWAGGQDTQY
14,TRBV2,ASLQQGRLDTGELF
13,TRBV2,ASSENNLDTGELF
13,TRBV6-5,ASSHEELGSRPQH
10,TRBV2,ASSEEGNEQF
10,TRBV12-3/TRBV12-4,ASNRGEEELF
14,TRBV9,ASSRGGEGVLEKLF